The text below deals with one T cell receptor (beta chain). The antigen remains undetermined. This specimen comes from a study of T-cell reconstitution after alpha-beta-depleted transplantation in children. The study's findings and limits: Among T cells one year after transplant, newly produced cells accounted for most counts and diversity. Reportedly, roughly two months post-transplant, alpha-beta T cells arose from several hundred expanded graft clones.

As it was prepared, the TCRbeta library received unique molecular identifiers. TCRdb itself ran the PCR reads through MiXCR, one entry per CDR3 protein. This repertoire shows tens of thousands of distinct CDR3 sequences, approximately 43% found once; its top ten account for roughly 98%. The CDR3 is 15 amino acids. CDR1 and CDR2 (germline): SGHTA, FQGNSA. Between the trimmed V and J ends, which lost 1 base and 4 bases, there was a span of 11 bases. This sequence joins TRBV7-2 and TRBJ2-1; the D is unclear. This receptor was taken from a male patient younger than 18 who had a stem cell transplant for acute lymphoblastic leukemia, so the T cells may come from the graft donor. Sequenced here: PBMCs, mostly from graft donor cells, sampled 360 days after TCRalphabeta/CD19-depleted stem cell transplant. The CDR3 reads CASSLVEWVYNEQFF. In DNA form, the CDR3 reads TGTGCCAGCAGCTTAGTTGAGTGGGTTTACAATGAGCAGTTCTTC. The whole variable domain, remainder taken from reference TRBV7-2 and TRBJ2-1, is GAGVSQSPSNKVTEKGKDVELRCDPISGHTALYWYRQSLGQGLEFLIYFQGNSAPDKSGLPSDRFSAERTGGSVSTLTIQRTQQEDSAVYLCASSLVEWVYNEQFFGPGTRLTVL.